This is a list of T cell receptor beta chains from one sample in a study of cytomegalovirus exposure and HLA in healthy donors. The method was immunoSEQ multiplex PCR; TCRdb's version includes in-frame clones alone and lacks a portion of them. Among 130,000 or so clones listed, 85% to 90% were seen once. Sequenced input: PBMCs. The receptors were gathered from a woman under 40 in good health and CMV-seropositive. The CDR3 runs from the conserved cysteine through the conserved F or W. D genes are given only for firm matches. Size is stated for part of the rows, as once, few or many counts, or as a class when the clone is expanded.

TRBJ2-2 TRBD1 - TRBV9 TGTGCCAGCAGCCCCCGGACAGGGGGTAACACCGGGGAGCTGTTTTTT CASSPRTGGNTGELFF
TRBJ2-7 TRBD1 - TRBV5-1 TGCGCCAGCAGCTTAGACAGGGGGTGGTACGAGCAGTACTTC CASSLDRGWYEQYF
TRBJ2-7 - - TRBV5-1 TGCGCCAGCAGCTTGGACAGGGGAGGTCGGGAGCAGTACTTC CASSLDRGGREQYF
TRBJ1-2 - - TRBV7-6 TGTGCCAGCAGCCGCAGGGGTCTGGATGGCTACACCTTC CASSRRGLDGYTF
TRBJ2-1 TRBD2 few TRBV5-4 TGTGCCAGCAGCCAAGCCCCGGGACTAGCGGGGGTCAATGAGCAGTTCTTC CASSQAPGLAGVNEQFF
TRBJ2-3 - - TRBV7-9 TGTGCCAGCAGCGACGGGGGGCAAGATACGCAGTATTTT CASSDGGQDTQYF
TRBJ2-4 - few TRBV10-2 TGCGCCACGCGCGCCTCAGGGGACATTCAGTACTTC CATRASGDIQYF
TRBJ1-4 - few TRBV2 TGTGCCAGCAGTAAGGGGCAAGGAAATGAAAAACTGTTTTTT CASSKGQGNEKLFF
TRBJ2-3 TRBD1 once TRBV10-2 TGCGCCGGTACAGGGGGCGCGGGCACAGATACGCAGTATTTT CAGTGGAGTDTQYF
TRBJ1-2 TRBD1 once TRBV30 TGTGCCTGGAGCCGGGACAGGGAGGTCTATGGCTACACCTTC CAWSRDREVYGYTF
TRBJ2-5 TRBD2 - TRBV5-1 TGCGCCAGCAGCTGGATGGGGGGGAGAGAGACCCAGTACTTC CASSWMGGRETQYF
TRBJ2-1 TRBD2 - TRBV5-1 TGCGCCAGCGGGACTAGCGGGAGGGATGAGCAGTTCTTC CASGTSGRDEQFF
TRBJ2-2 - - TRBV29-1 TGCAGCGTTCAGGAACCGAACACCGGGGAGCTGTTTTTT CSVQEPNTGELFF
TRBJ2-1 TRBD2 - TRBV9 TGTGCCAGCAGCGTAGAGGGGCGGGGGGACAATGAGCAGTTCTTC CASSVEGRGDNEQFF
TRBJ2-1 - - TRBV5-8 TGTGCCAGCAGCTTCCTAGCGACGCCCTACAATGAGCAGTTCTTC CASSFLATPYNEQFF
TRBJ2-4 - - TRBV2 TGTGCCACAACAAGGGAGCTAGCCAAAAACATTCAGTACTTC CATTRELAKNIQYF
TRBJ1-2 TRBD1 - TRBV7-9 TGTGCCAGCAGCCCGCCCGGACAGGGCCGAGGCTACACCTTC CASSPPGQGRGYTF
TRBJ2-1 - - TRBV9 TGTGCCAGCAGCGAAGGTGGACGGGGCGGGGTTTGGGAGCAGTTCTTC CASSEGGRGGVWEQFF
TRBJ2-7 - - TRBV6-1 TGTGCCAGCAACACCGATAGCGTGTCCTCCTACGAGCAGTACTTC CASNTDSVSSYEQYF
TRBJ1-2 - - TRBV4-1 TGCGCCAGCAGCCTCCAGACAGCTAACTATGGCTACACCTTC CASSLQTANYGYTF
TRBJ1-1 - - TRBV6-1 TGTGCCAGCAGTGAATTTTACACTAATCGGCCTTTCTTT CASSEFYTNRPFF
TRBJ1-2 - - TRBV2 TGTGCCAGCAGCAGCTATGGCTACACCTTC CASSSYGYTF
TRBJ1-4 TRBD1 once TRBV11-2 TGTGCCAGCAGCTCCTACAGGGGGCGTCATGAAAAACTGTTTTTT CASSSYRGRHEKLFF
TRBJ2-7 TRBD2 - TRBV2 TGTGCCAGCAGACTAGCGGGAGTTGAGCAGTACTTC CASRLAGVEQYF
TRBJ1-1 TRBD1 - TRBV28 TGTGCCAGCAGTTTAATTCAATCAGGGGGCGGGTCTGAAGCTTTCTTT CASSLIQSGGGSEAFF
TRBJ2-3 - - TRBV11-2 TGTGCCAGCAGCTTAGTGCCAGCGTCATACACAGATACGCAGTATTTT CASSLVPASYTDTQYF